This TCR beta chain was retrieved from a study of CXCR3-negative and CXCR3-positive naive CD8 T cells. Whole-study results and caveats: For memory CD8+ cells diversity was much lower, but both naive subsets had comparably high diversity. TRBV-TRBJ usage was alike in naive CXCR3-negative and CXCR3-positive cells but differed in memory cells. Naive subsets had comparable surface CD5; TCR strength was inferred from TRB CDR3 properties.

On this clonotype: What it binds is not known.

The libraries of TRB cDNA were constructed through 5' RACE using UMI labels. Each CDR3 protein gets one entry in TCRdb, which reprocessed the 5' RACE reads and gives no DNA. The listing records more than 45,000 distinct CDR3 sequences. This CDR3 is built from 15 residues. Germline V lookup: CDR1 SQVTM, CDR2 ANQGSEA. The receptor was derived from a human donor in good health. Some clones in this sample may be carry-over from other donors' samples. This chain connects TRBV29-1 to TRBJ2-3; the D call from TCRdb, TRBD2, cannot be confirmed without DNA. The specimen was memory CD8+ T cells from blood. The CDR3 region is CSVSGTSGIQDTQYF.